This passage covers 14 T cell receptor beta chains from one sample sequenced in a study of blood T cells in healthy people across ages. Primed by a sample-barcoded 5' primer and a J-beta primer mix, a second PCR proceeded for roughly 7 to 12 cycles. Using its own MiXCR run on the 5' RACE reads, TCRdb lists one record per CDR3 protein. The sample lists hundreds of thousands of distinct CDR3 sequences; around 21% were seen once. What was sequenced was blood. These receptor sequences come from a man between 65 and 80 years old in good health.

Only a few counts were recorded for this clonotype. The chain employs TRBV27 and TRBJ2-1, with a tentative D call TRBD2 (6 bases). CDR3 length: 14 amino acids. Germline loops: CDR1 MNHEY, CDR2 SMNVEV (reference sequence). V was cut by 1 base and J by 15 bases, with 19 bases left in between. As DNA, the CDR3 is TGTGCCAGCAGTTTATTTAAGACTAGTGGCTTAATGTTCTTC. It encodes CASSLFKTSGLMFF.

As to this clonotype: A junction boundary mismatches the germline segment, possibly from a read error. J is TRBJ2-5 and V is TRBV6-2 or TRBV6-3; D unresolved. Germline V gives CDR1 MNHEY, CDR2 SVGEGT. The CDR3 covers 15 residues. This CDR3 reads CASSYLRGWEETQCF. The CDR3 coding sequence is TGTGCCAGCAGTTACCTGCGAGGATGGGAAGAGACCCAGTGCTTC.

This clonotype was picked up a small number of times. This rearrangement joins TRBV20-1 to TRBJ2-5; D is unresolved. The CDR3 has 12 amino acids. The V end lost 5 bases, the J end lost 1 base, and 8 bases lay between the germline ends. Germline CDR1 DFQATT, CDR2 SNEGSKA (reference sequence). CDR3 DNA sequence: TGCAGTGCTGTAGCACCCCAAGAGACCCAGTACTTC. Translated: CSAVAPQETQYF.

Many counts were recorded for this clonotype. The chain employs TRBV20-1 and TRBJ1-1; TRBD1 matches at 7 bases. The CDR3 totals 12 residues. Germline assignment: CDR1 DFQATT and CDR2 SNEGSKA (reference sequence). The J segment lost 12 bases and the V segment lost 4 bases, leaving 11 bases of the junction unmatched. CDR3 sequence (DNA): TGCAGTGCTAAGGGGACAGCCGGAGGGTCTTTCTTT. Protein product: CSAKGTAGGSFF.

The J gene is TRBJ1-1, the V gene TRBV3-1; D perhaps matches TRBD1 (5 bases). The CDR3 is 13 residues long. Germline loops: CDR1 LGHDT, CDR2 YNNKEL (reference sequence). V lost 4 bases to trimming and J lost 5 bases, with 11 bases between them. Here the CDR3 DNA reads TGTGCCAGCAGCCCAGGGACTTGGACTGAAGCTTTCTTT. The encoded protein is CASSPGTWTEAFF.

At least ten counts were recorded for this clonotype. The chain links TRBV5-1 to TRBJ2-1; TRBD1 matches 7 bases. The germline V gene has CDR1 SGHRS and CDR2 YFSETQ. Unmatched junction bases numbered 6, after V lost 0 bases and J lost 6 bases. This CDR3 contains 15 residues. In DNA form, the CDR3 reads TGCGCCAGCAGCTTGGTGGCAGGGGGTGGCAATGAGCAGTTCTTC. It yields the protein CASSLVAGGGNEQFF.

In this sample, this clonotype turned up a few times. The chain uses TRBV6-5 and TRBJ2-5, with D tentatively TRBD2 (5 bases). The length of the CDR3 is 14 residues. Trimming removed 1 base at V and 11 bases at J, with 17 bases between. The germline gives CDR1 MNHEY, CDR2 SVGAGI. CDR3 sequence reads: CASSYWRAPFEQYF. DNA for the CDR3: TGTGCCAGCAGTTACTGGCGGGCACCTTTTGAGCAGTACTTC.

This clonotype was counted only a few times. The chain employs TRBV4-1 and TRBJ2-5; no clear D. TRBJ2-7 matches the DNA end more closely, so the J call is doubtful. The V gene's germline CDR1 is MGHRA and CDR2 YSYEKL. The CDR3 covers 13 residues. DNA for the CDR3: TGCGCCAGCAGCCAAGATAGGGCTTTCGAGCAGTACTTC. Its protein is CASSQDRAFEQYF.

This chain joins TRBV3-1 and TRBJ2-5, with TRBD1 matching over 9 bases. The closer fit of TRBJ2-7 to the DNA end suggests the J call may be wrong. Germline values: CDR1 LGHDT, CDR2 YNNKEL (reference sequence). CDR3 length equals 13 residues. Here the CDR3 reads CASSHGTGYEQYF. As DNA, the CDR3 is TGTGCCAGCAGCCACGGGACAGGGTACGAGCAGTACTTC.

The rearrangement links TRBV20-1 to TRBJ2-7; D call uncertain. CDR1 DFQATT and CDR2 SNEGSKA come from the germline V gene (reference sequence). This CDR3 has 13 amino acids. The ends were cut back, 6 bases at V and 5 bases at J, with 17 bases in the middle. CDR3 DNA sequence: TGCAGTGCCAAAAGGCAGGTAATCGACGAGCAGTACTTC. Residues: CSAKRQVIDEQYF.

The chain uses TRBV3-1 and TRBJ2-1, with TRBD2 matching 14 bases. With 4 bases clipped from V and 6 bases from J, the junction kept 5 bases outside the gene matches. This CDR3 is 16 amino acids long. Germline CDR1 is LGHDT and CDR2 is YNNKEL (reference sequence). CDR3 nucleotides: TGTGCCAGCAGCCTGGGACTAGCGGGAGTCCCCAATGAGCAGTTCTTC. Translating gives CASSLGLAGVPNEQFF.

The J gene is TRBJ2-5, the V gene TRBV20-1, with D possibly called TRBD1 or TRBD2 (5 bases each). This CDR3 is 13 amino acids long. Germline V gene data show CDR1 as DFQATT and CDR2 as SNEGSKA (reference sequence). V was shortened by 1 base and J by 6 bases, with 12 bases between the two germline ends. CDR3 loop: CSARVRGSKTQYF. CDR3 DNA sequence: TGCAGTGCTAGAGTGAGGGGTTCGAAGACCCAGTACTTC.

This clonotype has just one count. V usage is TRBV5-4 and J usage is TRBJ2-1; TRBD2 is a possible D gene (6 bases). Looked up from germline, CDR1 is SGHNT and CDR2 is YYREEE (reference sequence). The length of the CDR3 is 15 residues. V was pared by 1 base and J by 7 bases, with 15 bases between. CDR3 in DNA: TGTGCCAGCAGCTTGAGCGGAGGGCCGGCGAATGAGCAGTTCTTC. Amino acid sequence: CASSLSGGPANEQFF. The complete variable domain, with remaining parts taken from reference TRBV5-4 and TRBJ2-1, reads ETGVTQSPTHLIKTRGQQVTLRCSSQSGHNTVSWYQQALGQGPQFIFQYYREEENGRGNFPPRFSGLQFPNYSSELNVNALELDDSALYLCASSLSGGPANEQFFGPGTRLTVL.

A few counts support this clonotype. The chain joins TRBV7-6 to TRBJ2-1; D not certain. The CDR3 has 16 amino acids. Germline CDR1 reads SGHVS; CDR2 reads FNYEAQ. V dropped 0 bases and J dropped 7 bases, with 16 bases sitting between them. In DNA form, the CDR3 reads TGTGCCAGCAGCTTAGCCGCGTTGGGAACCTGGAATGAGCAGTTCTTC. This encodes CASSLAALGTWNEQFF. Filled out from reference TRBV7-6 and TRBJ2-1, the complete variable domain reads GAGVSQSPRYKVTKRGQDVALRCDPISGHVSLYWYRQALGQGPEFLTYFNYEAQQDKSGLPNDRFSAERPEGSISTLTIQRTEQRDSAMYRCASSLAALGTWNEQFFGPGTRLTVL.